This T cell receptor (beta chain) appears in the sequencing data of a study of identical twins. Study findings and constraints: With beta out-of-frame sequences, excess sharing by twins was weaker. Out-of-frame alpha sequences common to twins were enriched for low generation probability.

In the case of this clonotype: Its antigen is not known.

One entry per CDR3 protein, called by TCRdb with MiXCR from the 5' RACE reads. The table has hundreds of thousands of distinct CDR3 sequences, 15% to 20% seen once; the top ten hold 13%. Germline CDR1 MNHEY, CDR2 SMNVEV (reference sequence). This CDR3 has 13 residues. V shed 0 bases and J shed 7 bases, with 10 bases lying between them. The same sample was also studied in work on T cells expressing NK-cell markers. That publication notes: With respect to HCMV, most of the eight sequenced donors were seropositive, and one was seronegative. Sorting in several experiments was restricted by an anti-gamma-delta TCR antibody to alpha-beta TCR T cells.

Source material: PBMCs. The V gene is TRBV27, the J gene TRBJ2-7, with D possibly being TRBD1 or TRBD2 (5 bases each). This TCR came from a woman younger than 30 in good health. CDR3 in DNA: TGTGCCAGCAGTTTATCGAGTTGGGGGGAGCAGTACTTC. The encoded protein is CASSLSSWGEQYF.